Each of the 27 T cell receptor beta chains below was sequenced from the same sample in a study of blood T cells in healthy people across ages. Then a second PCR, running roughly 7 to 11 cycles, was carried out with a sample-barcoded 5' primer and a J-beta primer mix. TCRdb reanalysed the 5' RACE reads using MiXCR and keeps one entry per CDR3 protein. The sample shows about 1.4 million distinct CDR3 sequences, roughly 64% of them seen only once. The specimen was blood. These receptor sequences come from a man aged 18 to 35 in good health.

The chain recombines TRBV12-5 with TRBJ2-2; 7 bases are a match to TRBD2. The CDR3 is made up of 14 amino acids. Trimming took 6 bases from V and 8 from J; bases not matched to a gene: 9. The germline CDR1 and CDR2 sequences are LGHNT and FRNRAP. Written as DNA, the CDR3 is TGTGCTAGTGGCCCCGGGGGGTCGCAAGGGGAGCTGTTTTTT. Translating gives CASGPGGSQGELFF.

The sample holds a few counts of this clonotype. The V and J genes are TRBV7-2 and TRBJ2-3; tentatively, D is TRBD2 (5 bases). The germline V gene has CDR1 SGHTA and CDR2 FQGNSA. This CDR3 contains 16 residues. Trimming pared 2 bases from V and 2 bases from J, leaving 14 bases between. The CDR3 spells CASSLFVDSPTDTQYF. CDR3 DNA: TGTGCCAGCAGCTTATTTGTGGACTCGCCCACAGATACGCAGTATTTT.

This chain joins TRBV28 and TRBJ2-5; D may be TRBD2 (6 bases). The assigned J gene may be wrong: the sequence end matches TRBJ2-7 better. This CDR3 is built from 11 residues. Germline assignment: CDR1 MDHEN and CDR2 SYDVKM. CDR3 nucleotide sequence: TGTGCCAGCACCACTAGCTTCGAGCAGTACTTC. This encodes CASTTSFEQYF.

The rearrangement uses TRBV7-2 and TRBJ2-1; D may be TRBD1 (6 bases). V gave up 7 bases and J gave up 13 bases, with 23 bases separating them. CDR3 length: 14 residues. Per the germline V gene, CDR1 is SGHTA and CDR2 is FQGNSA. This CDR3 reads CASNHHREKETQFF. The CDR3 nucleotides are TGTGCCAGCAACCATCACAGGGAGAAGGAGACCCAGTTCTTC.

The genes are TRBV7-9 and TRBJ2-5; weak D call: TRBD1 (5 bases). The CDR3 is 13 residues long. The V gene lost 5 bases and the J gene lost 4 bases, with 11 bases spanning the gap. CDR1 SEHNR and CDR2 FQNEAQ come from the germline V gene (reference sequence). The chain's CDR3 is CASSATAPETQYF. In DNA form, the CDR3 reads TGTGCCAGCAGCGCGACAGCCCCAGAGACCCAGTACTTC.

This clonotype was recorded only once. This chain joins TRBV3-1 and TRBJ2-3; D perhaps matches TRBD1 (6 bases). Trimming took off 2 bases at V and 6 bases at J, with 12 bases between the two ends. CDR1 and CDR2 (germline): LGHDT, YNNKEL (reference sequence). The CDR3 sequence is 14 residues long. The CDR3 here is CASSQRSGHDTQYF. CDR3 in DNA: TGTGCCAGCAGCCAACGGTCGGGACATGATACGCAGTATTTT.

The genes are TRBV20-1 and TRBJ2-6; D uncertain. CDR3 length equals 15 residues. Trimming took 6 bases from V and 0 from J, leaving 12 bases between them. Germline CDR1 is DFQATT and CDR2 is SNEGSKA (reference sequence). The CDR3 spells CSAQAQDSGANVLTF. CDR3 nucleotide sequence: TGCAGTGCCCAAGCCCAGGACTCTGGGGCCAACGTCCTGACTTTC.

This clonotype appeared once. The V call is TRBV19, the J call TRBJ2-5, with 9 bases matching TRBD1. The J call may be mistaken, given a closer DNA end match to TRBJ2-7. Germline loops: CDR1 LNHDA, CDR2 SQIVND (reference sequence). The CDR3 runs 15 residues. Here the CDR3 reads CASSFRNRGLDEQYF. In DNA, the CDR3 is TGTGCCAGTAGTTTCCGAAACAGGGGGCTCGACGAGCAGTACTTC.

As to this clonotype: One end of the junction varies from germline; a read error may be responsible. The CDR3 DNA follows: TGTGCCAGCAGCTTAGTCTCCGGGACAGGGGACAATGGGCAGTTCTTC. Residues: CASSLVSGTGDNGQFF. V and J are TRBV11-1 and TRBJ2-1; 10 bases agree with TRBD1. The V gene's germline CDR1 is SGHAT and CDR2 FQDESV (reference sequence). This CDR3 has 16 amino acids.

This clonotype was detected a few times. The chain is built from TRBV29-1 and TRBJ1-1, with D hard to call. Germline CDR1 and CDR2: SQVTM and ANQGSEA. V was cut by 6 bases and J by 1 base, with 6 bases left in between. CDR3 length: 11 amino acids. The CDR3 is CSVRRNTEAFF. For the CDR3, the DNA is TGCAGCGTGAGACGGAACACTGAAGCTTTCTTT.

This clonotype has a handful of counts. V usage is TRBV27 and J usage is TRBJ2-7, with TRBD2 identical over 7 bases. The CDR3 contains 14 residues. V lost 2 bases, J lost 2 bases, and 3 bases stayed unmatched. Germline V gives CDR1 MNHEY, CDR2 SMNVEV (reference sequence). CDR3 sequence (DNA): TGTGCCAGCAGTTTACGCGGGAGCACCTACGAGCAGTACTTC. It translates to CASSLRGSTYEQYF.

This chain connects TRBV10-3 to TRBJ2-1; 7 nucleotides align to TRBD2. Looked up from germline, CDR1 is ENHRY and CDR2 is SYGVKD. Germline trimming cut 6 bases from V and 9 bases from J; bases unmatched to any gene: 14. The CDR3 extends over 15 amino acids. The CDR3 reads CAISPTSPGGGEQFF. The CDR3 DNA reads TGTGCCATCAGCCCAACTTCGCCCGGCGGGGGTGAGCAGTTCTTC.

The gene calls are TRBV5-1 and TRBJ2-7; tentatively, D is TRBD1 or TRBD2 (5 bases each). The CDR3 extends over 14 amino acids. Between the trimmed V and J ends, which lost 7 bases and 4 bases, there was a span of 18 bases. Germline CDR1 SGHRS, CDR2 YFSETQ. CDR3 DNA: TGCGCCAGCGCAGGTTTGGGGCGGGTATACGAGCAGTACTTC. It specifies CASAGLGRVYEQYF.

V is TRBV25-1 and J is TRBJ2-3; 9 nucleotides match TRBD1. V dropped 8 bases and J dropped 3; count of bases not matched to a gene: 9. This CDR3 is 15 amino acids long. Germline V gives CDR1 MGHDK, CDR2 SYGVNS. CDR3 DNA sequence: TGTGCCAGCCAGAACCGGGACAGGGTAACAGATACGCAGTATTTT. Its protein is CASQNRDRVTDTQYF.

This clonotype came up a few times. The J gene is TRBJ2-3, the V gene TRBV20-1; 7 nucleotides align to TRBD1. This CDR3 is built from 17 residues. Losses at the gene ends were 6 bases for V and 1 base for J; bases not matched to a gene: 16. The V gene's germline CDR1 is DFQATT and CDR2 SNEGSKA (reference sequence). CDR3 residues: CSALRQGASRGTDTQYF. The CDR3 DNA follows: TGCAGTGCCCTCCGACAGGGAGCAAGTCGGGGCACAGATACGCAGTATTTT.

This clonotype occurred a few times. The V and J genes are TRBV4-2 and TRBJ2-5; D is undetermined. This CDR3 is 15 amino acids long. CDR1 is LGHNA and CDR2 is YNFKEQ in the germline V gene. The V and J ends lost 5 bases and 2 bases respectively, with 15 bases between them. The CDR3 nucleotides read TGTGCCAGCAGCGGACCTTCGACAATACAAGAGACCCAGTACTTC. Translating gives CASSGPSTIQETQYF.

The chain joins TRBV2 to TRBJ2-6, with D hard to call. Per germline, CDR1 SNHLY and CDR2 FYNNEI. Trimming took off 2 bases at V and 2 bases at J, with 7 bases between the two ends. This CDR3 contains 15 residues. As DNA, the CDR3 is TGTGCCAGCAGTGAAAGGCACCCTGGGGCCAACGTCCTGACTTTC. This sequence encodes CASSERHPGANVLTF.

This clonotype has just one count. This may be a read error, as it is one base from a much larger clone. The chain links TRBV12-3 or TRBV12-4 to TRBJ2-1; D not resolved. The CDR3 consists of 14 residues. Here the CDR3 reads CASSSRAPYNERFF. The CDR3 coding sequence is TGTGCCAGCAGTTCCCGGGCCCCTTACAATGAGCGGTTCTTC.

The chain has TRBV9 and TRBJ2-3, with unresolved D. CDR3 length: 14 amino acids. Germline V gene data show CDR1 as SGDLS and CDR2 as YYNGEE. V was pared by 0 bases and J by 3 bases, with 8 bases between. CDR3 residues: CASSVDWSTDTQYF. CDR3 nucleotides: TGTGCCAGCAGCGTAGACTGGTCGACAGATACGCAGTATTTT. Full variable domain (missing parts from reference TRBV9 and TRBJ2-3): DSGVTQTPKHLITATGQRVTLRCSPRSGDLSVYWYQQSLDQGLQFLIQYYNGEERAKGNILERFSAQQFPDLHSELNLSSLELGDSALYFCASSVDWSTDTQYFGPGTRLTVL.

The genes are TRBV4-3 and TRBJ2-4, with D hard to call. V was pared by 0 bases and J by 0 bases, with 12 bases between. In germline, CDR1 is LGHNA, CDR2 YSLEER. The CDR3 contains 17 residues. CDR3 region: CASSQDWVPLAKNIQYF. In DNA, the CDR3 is TGCGCCAGCAGCCAAGATTGGGTACCCCTAGCCAAAAACATTCAGTACTTC.

The genes are TRBV2 and TRBJ1-2; D is unclear. V was trimmed by 7 bases and J by 1 base, leaving 10 bases between them. Germline CDR1 SNHLY, CDR2 FYNNEI. The CDR3 is 13 amino acids. The DNA of the CDR3 is TGTGCCAGCAAGGCTGGCTTTAACTATGGCTACACCTTC. This gives the protein CASKAGFNYGYTF.

A remark on this clonotype: At one of its ends the junction is not consistent with the germline gene, which may arise from a read error. The chain recombines TRBV9 with TRBJ1-2, with TRBD1 matching 11 bases. This CDR3 has 15 amino acids. The germline V gene has CDR1 SGDLS and CDR2 YYNGEE. CDR3 in amino acids: CTSSATGTGGIGYTF. CDR3 DNA sequence: TGTACCAGCAGCGCGACCGGGACAGGGGGTATTGGCTACACCTTC.

There are a few counts of this clonotype. The chain couples TRBV20-1 to TRBJ2-5, with D hard to call. CDR1 and CDR2 (germline): DFQATT, SNEGSKA (reference sequence). The CDR3 is 13 residues long. Trimming took 4 bases from V and 2 from J, leaving 11 bases between them. CDR3 nucleotides: TGCAGTGCTATTCCACAAAAACAAGAGACCCAGTACTTC. Translation gives CSAIPQKQETQYF.

The gene calls are TRBV11-1 and TRBJ2-1; the match to TRBD2 covers 9 bases. This CDR3 is built from 16 residues. V trimming: 1 base; J trimming: 9 bases; junction bases outside the gene matches: 10. Germline-derived CDR1 and CDR2 are SGHAT and FQDESV (reference sequence). CDR3 loop: CASSLELWTSASEQFF. The CDR3 coding sequence is TGTGCCAGCAGCTTAGAGCTGTGGACTAGCGCGTCTGAGCAGTTCTTC.

For the CDR3, the DNA is TGTGCCAGCCATAGCGGGAAGACAGATACGCAGTATTTT. Its translation is CASHSGKTDTQYF. The chain employs TRBV7-9 and TRBJ2-3; 8 bases agree with TRBD2. CDR1 is SEHNR, CDR2 FQNEAQ, per germline (reference sequence). The CDR3 runs 13 residues. V dropped 8 bases and J dropped 3; count of bases not matched to a gene: 4.

The rearrangement uses TRBV4-1 and TRBJ1-3, with a weak D call TRBD1 (5 bases). CDR1 and CDR2 from the germline V gene are MGHRA and YSYEKL. The CDR3 spans 15 residues. Trimming removed 4 bases at V and 0 bases at J, with 10 bases between. CDR3 DNA sequence: TGCGCCAGCAGCCCACAGGAGATCTCTGGAAACACCATATATTTT. Translation gives CASSPQEISGNTIYF.

The J gene is TRBJ1-5, the V gene TRBV20-1, with 10 bases matching TRBD1. CDR1 is DFQATT and CDR2 is SNEGSKA in the germline V gene (reference sequence). Germline trimming cut 6 bases from V and 3 bases from J; bases unmatched to any gene: 17. The CDR3 length is 18 residues. CDR3 in amino acids: CSALPGQGIWRHNQPQHF. Written as DNA, the CDR3 is TGCAGTGCCTTACCGGGACAGGGGATATGGCGACACAATCAGCCCCAGCATTTT.